Below, one T cell receptor (beta chain) is given with its context. The entry originates in a study of CD8+ T cells in alopecia areata. Investigators isolated RNA and reverse transcribed it into cDNA to act as the sequencing template. The table came from immunoSEQ multiplex PCR; TCRdb's copy has only in-frame clones and leaves some out. The sample contains some 120,000 clones, around 50% of which appear only once. V shed 5 bases and J shed 3 bases, with 13 bases lying between them. Germline V gives CDR1 LNHDA, CDR2 SQIVND (reference sequence). This CDR3 comprises 14 residues. As to treatment: oral pan-JAK inhibitor, 5-10 mg twice daily. Alopecia areata patients provided lesional scalp punch biopsies and peripheral blood.

Here the sequenced sample was CD8+ T cells sorted from blood, taken at week 24, from a patient treated with tofacitinib. This chain joins TRBV19 and TRBJ1-1; D is undetermined. This clonotype was obtained from a human donor with alopecia areata. The CDR3 region is CASSPWTWDTEAFF. CDR3 nucleotides: TGTGCCAGTAGTCCTTGGACCTGGGACACTGAAGCTTTCTTT.